The subject of this entry is one TCR beta chain. Sequenced by immunoSEQ multiplex PCR; TCRdb stores in-frame clones only, minus some. The table lists roughly 720,000 clones, 80% to 95% of them singletons. These data come from a study of shared clonotypes between healthy human individuals. The CD8 memory fraction combined CD45RO+ cells with TemRA cells (CCR7-negative CD45RA+). CDR3 size: 16 residues. Germline CDR1 reads MNHNS; CDR2 reads SASEGT. V was shortened by 2 bases and J by 2 bases, with 15 bases between the two germline ends. The sequencing input was memory CD8+ T cells from PBMCs. The sample's subset: CD45RO+ cells pooled with CCR7-negative TemRA cells. This receptor was obtained from a man between 18 and 29 years old in good health. Some clones in this sample may be carry-over from other donors' samples. The rearrangement links TRBV6-1 to TRBJ2-5, with D possibly being TRBD2 (6 bases). CDR3 nucleotide sequence: TGTGCCAGCAGTGAACCCAATGCGGGACCGCAAGAGACCCAGTACTTC. Amino acids: CASSEPNAGPQETQYF.